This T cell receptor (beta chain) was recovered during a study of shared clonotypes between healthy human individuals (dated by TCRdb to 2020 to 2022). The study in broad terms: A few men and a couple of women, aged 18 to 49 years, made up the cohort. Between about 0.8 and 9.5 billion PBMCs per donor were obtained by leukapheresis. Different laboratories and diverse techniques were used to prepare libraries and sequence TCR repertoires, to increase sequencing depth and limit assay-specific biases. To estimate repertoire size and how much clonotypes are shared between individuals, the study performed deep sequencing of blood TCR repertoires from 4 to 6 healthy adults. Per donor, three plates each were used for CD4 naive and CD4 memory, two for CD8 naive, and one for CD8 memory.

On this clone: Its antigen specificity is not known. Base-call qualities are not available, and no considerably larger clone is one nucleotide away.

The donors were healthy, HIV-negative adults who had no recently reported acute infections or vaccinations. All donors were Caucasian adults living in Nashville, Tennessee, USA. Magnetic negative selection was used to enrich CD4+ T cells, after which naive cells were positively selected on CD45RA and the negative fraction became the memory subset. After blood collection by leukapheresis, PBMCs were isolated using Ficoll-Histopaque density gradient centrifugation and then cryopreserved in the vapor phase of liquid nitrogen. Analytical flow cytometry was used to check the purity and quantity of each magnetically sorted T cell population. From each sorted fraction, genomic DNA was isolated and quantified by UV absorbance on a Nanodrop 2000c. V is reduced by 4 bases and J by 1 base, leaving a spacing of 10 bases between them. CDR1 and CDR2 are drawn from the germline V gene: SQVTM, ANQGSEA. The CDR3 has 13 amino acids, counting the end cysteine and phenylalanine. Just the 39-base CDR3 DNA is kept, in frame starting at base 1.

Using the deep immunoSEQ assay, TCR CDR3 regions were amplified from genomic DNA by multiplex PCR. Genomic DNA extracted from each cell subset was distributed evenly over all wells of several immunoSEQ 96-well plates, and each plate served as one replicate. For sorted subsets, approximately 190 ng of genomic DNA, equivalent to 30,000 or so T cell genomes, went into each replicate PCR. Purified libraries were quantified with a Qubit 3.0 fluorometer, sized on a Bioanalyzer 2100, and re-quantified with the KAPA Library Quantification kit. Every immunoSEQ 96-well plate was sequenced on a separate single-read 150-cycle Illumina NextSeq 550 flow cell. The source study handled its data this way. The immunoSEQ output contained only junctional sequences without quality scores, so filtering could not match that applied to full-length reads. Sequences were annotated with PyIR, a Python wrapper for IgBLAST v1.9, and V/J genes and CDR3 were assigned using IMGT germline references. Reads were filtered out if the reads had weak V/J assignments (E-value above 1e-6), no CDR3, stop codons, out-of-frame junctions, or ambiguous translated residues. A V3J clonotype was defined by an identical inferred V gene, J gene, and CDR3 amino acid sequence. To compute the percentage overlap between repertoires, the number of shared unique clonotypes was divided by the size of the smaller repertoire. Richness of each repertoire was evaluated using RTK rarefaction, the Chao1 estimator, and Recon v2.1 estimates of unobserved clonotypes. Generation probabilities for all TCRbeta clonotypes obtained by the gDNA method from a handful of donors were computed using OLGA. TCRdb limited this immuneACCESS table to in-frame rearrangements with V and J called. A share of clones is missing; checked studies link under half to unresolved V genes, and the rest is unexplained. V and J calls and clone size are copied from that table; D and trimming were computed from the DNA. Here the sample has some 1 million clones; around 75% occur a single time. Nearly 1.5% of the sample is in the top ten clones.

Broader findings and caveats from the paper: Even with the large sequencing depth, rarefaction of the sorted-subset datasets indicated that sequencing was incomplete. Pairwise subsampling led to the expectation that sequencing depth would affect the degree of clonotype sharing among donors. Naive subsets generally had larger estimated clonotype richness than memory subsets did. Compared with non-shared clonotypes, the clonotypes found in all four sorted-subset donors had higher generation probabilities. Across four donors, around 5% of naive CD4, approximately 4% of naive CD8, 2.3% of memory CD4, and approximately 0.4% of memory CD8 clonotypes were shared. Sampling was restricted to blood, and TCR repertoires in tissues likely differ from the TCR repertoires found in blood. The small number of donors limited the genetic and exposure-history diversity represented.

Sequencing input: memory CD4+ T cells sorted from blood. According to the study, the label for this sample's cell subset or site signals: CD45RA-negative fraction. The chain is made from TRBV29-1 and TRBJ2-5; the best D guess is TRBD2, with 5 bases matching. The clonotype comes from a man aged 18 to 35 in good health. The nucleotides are TGCAGCGTTGGCGTGACTATCCAAGAGACCCAGTACTTC. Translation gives CSVGVTIQETQYF.